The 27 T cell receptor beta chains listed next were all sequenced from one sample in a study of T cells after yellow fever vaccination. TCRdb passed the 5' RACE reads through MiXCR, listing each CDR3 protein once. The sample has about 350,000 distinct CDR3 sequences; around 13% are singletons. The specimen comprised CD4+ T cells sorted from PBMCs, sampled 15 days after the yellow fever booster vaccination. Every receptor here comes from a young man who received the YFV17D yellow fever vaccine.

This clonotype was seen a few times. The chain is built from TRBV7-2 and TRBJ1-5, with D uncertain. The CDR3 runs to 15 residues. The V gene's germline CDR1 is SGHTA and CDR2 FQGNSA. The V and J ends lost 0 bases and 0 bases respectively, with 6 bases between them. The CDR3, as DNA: TGTGCCAGCAGCTTAGCTCTGAATAGCAATCAGCCCCAGCATTTT. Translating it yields CASSLALNSNQPQHF.

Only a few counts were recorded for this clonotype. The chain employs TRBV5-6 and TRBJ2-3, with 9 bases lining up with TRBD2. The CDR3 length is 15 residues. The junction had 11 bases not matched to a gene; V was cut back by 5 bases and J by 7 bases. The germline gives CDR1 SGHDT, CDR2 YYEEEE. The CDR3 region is CASSSRGGATNTQYF. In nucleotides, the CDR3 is TGTGCCAGCAGTTCTCGCGGGGGGGCCACGAATACGCAGTATTTT.

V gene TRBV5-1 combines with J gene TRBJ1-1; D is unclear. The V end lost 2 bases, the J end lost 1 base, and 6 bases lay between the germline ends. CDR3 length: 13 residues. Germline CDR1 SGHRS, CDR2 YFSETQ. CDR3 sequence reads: CASSFAPNTEAFF. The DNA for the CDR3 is TGCGCCAGCAGCTTCGCACCGAACACTGAAGCTTTCTTT.

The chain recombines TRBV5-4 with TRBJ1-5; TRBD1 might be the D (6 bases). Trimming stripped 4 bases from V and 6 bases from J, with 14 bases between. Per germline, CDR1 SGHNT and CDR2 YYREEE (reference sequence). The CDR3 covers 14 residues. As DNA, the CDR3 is TGTGCCAGCAGCGAAGGGGGAACGGGTCAGCCCCAGCATTTT. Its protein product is CASSEGGTGQPQHF.

The DNA of the CDR3 is TGCAGTGCTAGACCCCCCGTCCAAGAGACCCAGTACTTC. Amino acid sequence: CSARPPVQETQYF. J is TRBJ2-5 and V is TRBV20-1; no clear D gene. The V gene lost 2 bases and the J gene lost 1 base, with 8 bases spanning the gap. The germline V gene encodes CDR1 DFQATT and CDR2 SNEGSKA (reference sequence). The CDR3 has 13 amino acids.

CDR3 region: CASSFGGDMNTEAFF. CDR3 DNA: TGCGCCAGCAGCTTCGGCGGGGACATGAACACTGAAGCTTTCTTT. The genes are TRBV5-1 and TRBJ1-1; perhaps TRBD1 as D (6 bases). V was cut by 2 bases and J by 0 bases, with 11 bases left in between. CDR3 length: 15 amino acids. Germline values: CDR1 SGHRS, CDR2 YFSETQ.

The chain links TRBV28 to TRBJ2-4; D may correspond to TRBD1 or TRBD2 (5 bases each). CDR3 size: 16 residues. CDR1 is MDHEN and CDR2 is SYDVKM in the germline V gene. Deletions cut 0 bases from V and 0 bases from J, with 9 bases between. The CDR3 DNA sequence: TGTGCCAGCAGTTTATGGAGGGGTCTAGCCAAAAACATTCAGTACTTC. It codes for CASSLWRGLAKNIQYF.

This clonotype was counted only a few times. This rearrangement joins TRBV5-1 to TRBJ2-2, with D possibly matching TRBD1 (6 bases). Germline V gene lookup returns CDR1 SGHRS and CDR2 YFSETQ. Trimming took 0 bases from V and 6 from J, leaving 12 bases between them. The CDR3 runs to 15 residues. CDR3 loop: CASSLALQGPGELFF. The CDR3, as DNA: TGCGCCAGCAGCTTGGCGTTACAGGGTCCCGGGGAGCTGTTTTTT.

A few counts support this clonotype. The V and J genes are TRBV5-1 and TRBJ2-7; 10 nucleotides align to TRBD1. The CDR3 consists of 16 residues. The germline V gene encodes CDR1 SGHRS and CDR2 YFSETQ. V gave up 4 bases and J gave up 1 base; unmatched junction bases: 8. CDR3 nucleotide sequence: TGCGCCAGCAGCACGGGGACAGGGGTAGTATCCTACGAGCAGTACTTC. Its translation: CASSTGTGVVSYEQYF.

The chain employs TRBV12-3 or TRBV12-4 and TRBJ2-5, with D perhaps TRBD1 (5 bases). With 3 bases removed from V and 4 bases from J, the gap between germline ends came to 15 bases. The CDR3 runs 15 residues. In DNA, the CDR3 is TGTGCCAGCAGTTTTTTAGCAGGGCATACAGAGACCCAGTACTTC. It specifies CASSFLAGHTETQYF.

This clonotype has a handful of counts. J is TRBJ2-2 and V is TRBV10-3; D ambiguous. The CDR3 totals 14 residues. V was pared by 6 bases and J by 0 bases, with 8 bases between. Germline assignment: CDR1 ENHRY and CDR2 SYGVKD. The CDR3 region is CAISRDSNTGELFF. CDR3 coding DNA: TGTGCCATCAGCAGAGATTCGAACACCGGGGAGCTGTTTTTT.

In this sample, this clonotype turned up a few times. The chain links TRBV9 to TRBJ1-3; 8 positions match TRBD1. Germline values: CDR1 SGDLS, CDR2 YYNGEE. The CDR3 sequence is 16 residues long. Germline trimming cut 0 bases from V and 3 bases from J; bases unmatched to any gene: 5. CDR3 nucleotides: TGTGCCAGCAGCGTAGATAGACAGGGGCATGGAAACACCATATATTTT. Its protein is CASSVDRQGHGNTIYF.

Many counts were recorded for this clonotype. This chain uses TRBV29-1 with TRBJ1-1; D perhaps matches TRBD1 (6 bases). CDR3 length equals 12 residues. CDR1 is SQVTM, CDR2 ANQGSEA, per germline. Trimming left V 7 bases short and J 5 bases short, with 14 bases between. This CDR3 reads CSAEVTGTEAFF. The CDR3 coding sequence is TGCAGCGCCGAGGTTACAGGGACTGAAGCTTTCTTT.

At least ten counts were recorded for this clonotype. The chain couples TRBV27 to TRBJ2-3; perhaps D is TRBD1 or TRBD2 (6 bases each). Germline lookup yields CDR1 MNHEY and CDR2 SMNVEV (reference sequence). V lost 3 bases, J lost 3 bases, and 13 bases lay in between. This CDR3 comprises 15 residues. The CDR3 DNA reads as TGTGCCAGCAGTTTGACCTGGGGGGCGACAGATACGCAGTATTTT. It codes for CASSLTWGATDTQYF.

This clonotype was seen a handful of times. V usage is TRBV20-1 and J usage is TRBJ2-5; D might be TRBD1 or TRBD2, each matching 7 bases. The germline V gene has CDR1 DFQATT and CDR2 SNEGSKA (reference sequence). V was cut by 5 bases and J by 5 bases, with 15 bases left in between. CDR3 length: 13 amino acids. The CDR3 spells CSAHAGGAETQYF. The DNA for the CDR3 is TGCAGTGCTCACGCAGGGGGGGCCGAGACCCAGTACTTC.

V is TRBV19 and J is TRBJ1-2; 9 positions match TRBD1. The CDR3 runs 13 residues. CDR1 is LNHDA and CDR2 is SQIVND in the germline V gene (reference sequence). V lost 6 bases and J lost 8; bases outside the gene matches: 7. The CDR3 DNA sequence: TGTGCCAGTAGCCCGGGACAGGGAAGCGGCTACACCTTC. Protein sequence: CASSPGQGSGYTF.

The CDR3 DNA is TGTGCCAGCAGTGACCCAAAGGGGCAGGCTCCTCCTTCGGATACGCAGTATTTT. Translation gives CASSDPKGQAPPSDTQYF. The chain recombines TRBV25-1 with TRBJ2-3; D might be TRBD1 (5 bases). With 3 bases removed from V and 6 bases from J, the gap between germline ends came to 25 bases. Germline lookup yields CDR1 MGHDK and CDR2 SYGVNS. There are 18 residues in the CDR3.

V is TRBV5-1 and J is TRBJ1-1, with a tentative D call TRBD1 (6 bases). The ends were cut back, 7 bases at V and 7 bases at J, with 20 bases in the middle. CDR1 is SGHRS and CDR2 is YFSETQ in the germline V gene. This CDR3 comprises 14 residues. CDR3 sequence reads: CASHQGRRKDEAFF. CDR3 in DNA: TGCGCCAGCCACCAGGGGCGTAGGAAGGATGAAGCTTTCTTT. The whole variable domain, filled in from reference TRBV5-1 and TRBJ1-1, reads KAGVTQTPRYLIKTRGQQVTLSCSPISGHRSVSWYQQTPGQGLQFLFEYFSETQRNKGNFPGRFSGRQFSNSRSEMNVSTLELGDSALYLCASHQGRRKDEAFFGQGTRLTVV.

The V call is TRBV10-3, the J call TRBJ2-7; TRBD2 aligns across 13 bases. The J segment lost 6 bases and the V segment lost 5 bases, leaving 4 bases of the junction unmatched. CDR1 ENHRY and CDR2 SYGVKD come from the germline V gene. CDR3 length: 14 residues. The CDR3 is CAISRGTSGVEQYF. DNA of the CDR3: TGTGCCATCAGTCGTGGGACTAGCGGGGTCGAGCAGTACTTC.

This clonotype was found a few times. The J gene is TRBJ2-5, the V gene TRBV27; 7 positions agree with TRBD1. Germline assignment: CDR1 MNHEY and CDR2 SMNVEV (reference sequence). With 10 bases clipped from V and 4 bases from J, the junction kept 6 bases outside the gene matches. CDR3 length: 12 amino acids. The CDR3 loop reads CATQGVGETQYF. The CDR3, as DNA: TGTGCCACCCAGGGGGTCGGAGAGACCCAGTACTTC.

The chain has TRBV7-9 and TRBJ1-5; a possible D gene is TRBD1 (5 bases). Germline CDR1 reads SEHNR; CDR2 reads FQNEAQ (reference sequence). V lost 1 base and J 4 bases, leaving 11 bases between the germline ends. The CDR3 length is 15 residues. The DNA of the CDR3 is TGTGCCAGCAGCTTAGGAACAGGCCTGAATCAGCCCCAGCATTTT. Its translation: CASSLGTGLNQPQHF.

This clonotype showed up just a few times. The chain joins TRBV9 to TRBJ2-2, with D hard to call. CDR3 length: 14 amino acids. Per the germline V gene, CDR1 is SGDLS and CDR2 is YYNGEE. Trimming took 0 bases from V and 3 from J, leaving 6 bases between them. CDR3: CASSVAPDTGELFF. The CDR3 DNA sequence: TGTGCCAGCAGCGTAGCGCCGGACACCGGGGAGCTGTTTTTT.

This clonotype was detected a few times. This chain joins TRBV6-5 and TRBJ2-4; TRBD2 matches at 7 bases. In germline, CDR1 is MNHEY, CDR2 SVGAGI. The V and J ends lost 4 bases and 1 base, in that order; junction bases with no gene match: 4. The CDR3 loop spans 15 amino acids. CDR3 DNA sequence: TGTGCCAGCAGTTTTCTAGCGGCGGCCAAAAACATTCAGTACTTC. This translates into CASSFLAAAKNIQYF.

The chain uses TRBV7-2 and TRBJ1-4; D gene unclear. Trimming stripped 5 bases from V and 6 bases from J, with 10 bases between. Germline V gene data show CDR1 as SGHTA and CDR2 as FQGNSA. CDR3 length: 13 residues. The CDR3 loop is CASSPHTDEKLFF. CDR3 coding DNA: TGTGCCAGCAGCCCCCATACGGATGAAAAACTGTTTTTT.

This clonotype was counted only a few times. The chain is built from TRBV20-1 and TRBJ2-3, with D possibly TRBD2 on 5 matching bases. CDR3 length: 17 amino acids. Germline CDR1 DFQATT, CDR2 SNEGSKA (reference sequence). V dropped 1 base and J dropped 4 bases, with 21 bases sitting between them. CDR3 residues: CSARGVSREGHPDTQYF. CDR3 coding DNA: TGCAGTGCTAGAGGTGTGTCCCGCGAGGGCCATCCAGATACGCAGTATTTT.

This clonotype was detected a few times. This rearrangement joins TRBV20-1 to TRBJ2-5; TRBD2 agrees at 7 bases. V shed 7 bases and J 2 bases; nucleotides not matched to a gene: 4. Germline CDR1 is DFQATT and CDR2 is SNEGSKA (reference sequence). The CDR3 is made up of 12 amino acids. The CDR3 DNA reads TGCAGTGTCCGGACTAGACAAGAGACCCAGTACTTC. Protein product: CSVRTRQETQYF.

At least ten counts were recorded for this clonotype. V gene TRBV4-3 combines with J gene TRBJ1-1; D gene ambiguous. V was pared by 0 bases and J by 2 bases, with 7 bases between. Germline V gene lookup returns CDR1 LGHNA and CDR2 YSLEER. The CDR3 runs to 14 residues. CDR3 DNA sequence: TGCGCCAGCAGCCAAGAGTCCTTCAACACTGAAGCTTTCTTT. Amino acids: CASSQESFNTEAFF.